This T cell receptor beta chain was recorded in a study of blood T cell repertoires in COVID-19. The method was immunoSEQ multiplex PCR; TCRdb's version includes in-frame clones alone and lacks a portion of them. The top ten hold about 4.9% of the sample, which has 90,000 or so clones, 89% seen once. The CDR3 length is 15 residues. Germline V gives CDR1 LNHDA, CDR2 SQIVND (reference sequence). With 9 bases clipped from V and 7 bases from J, the junction kept 10 bases outside the gene matches. This sequence was found in a man in his fifties or sixties with COVID-19, enrolled during active disease. The rearrangement uses TRBV19 and TRBJ1-4; TRBD1 matches at 11 bases. The material sequenced was peripheral blood. The CDR3 sequence is CASQNTGTGGEKLFF. The DNA of the CDR3 is TGTGCCAGCCAAAATACCGGGACAGGGGGTGAAAAACTGTTTTTT.